Presented here are 32 T cell receptor beta chains from one specimen sequenced in a study of T cells in Graves' hyperthyroidism and ophthalmopathy. Amplification targeted TCR beta CDR3 regions from RNA transcripts. First-round RT-PCR targeting the TCR CDR3 was performed with the HTBI primer set. MiXCR was run by TCRdb on the multiplex PCR reads, yielding one entry per CDR3 protein. The data show 600,000 or so distinct CDR3 sequences, 14% seen once. Sequencing was performed on blood. The source of these receptors is a woman aged 50 to 65 with Graves' ophthalmopathy.

A few counts support this clonotype. V gene TRBV18 combines with J gene TRBJ2-1; D gene ambiguous. Germline V lookup: CDR1 KGHSH, CDR2 LQKENI. V lost 2 bases, J lost 2 bases, and 19 bases lay in between. There are 18 residues in the CDR3. The CDR3 loop is CASSPGFSKQDTYNEQFF. DNA for the CDR3: TGTGCCAGCTCACCAGGTTTTTCAAAGCAAGACACCTACAATGAGCAGTTCTTC.

In this sample, this clonotype turned up a few times. This sequence joins TRBV5-1 and TRBJ1-1; TRBD1 matches at 11 bases. After removal of 4 bases from V and 5 bases from J, the junction contained 7 bases not matched to a gene. This CDR3 has 15 amino acids. CDR1 is SGHRS, CDR2 YFSETQ, per germline. CDR3 protein: CASSMGQGVGTEAFF. The CDR3 DNA is TGCGCCAGCAGCATGGGACAGGGGGTGGGAACTGAAGCTTTCTTT. The variable domain in full, with the rest retrieved from reference TRBV5-1 and TRBJ1-1, is KAGVTQTPRYLIKTRGQQVTLSCSPISGHRSVSWYQQTPGQGLQFLFEYFSETQRNKGNFPGRFSGRQFSNSRSEMNVSTLELGDSALYLCASSMGQGVGTEAFFGQGTRLTVV.

This clonotype appeared many times. Written as DNA, the CDR3 is TGTGCCAGCAGCTTATTCCTTAGCGGGAGCCCCGGTGATGGGGAGCAGTACTTC. It codes for CASSLFLSGSPGDGEQYF. The genes are TRBV7-9 and TRBJ2-7; 9 bases agree with TRBD2. The germline V gene encodes CDR1 SEHNR and CDR2 FQNEAQ (reference sequence). CDR3 size: 18 residues. The ends lost 2 bases at V and 7 bases at J; junction bases unmatched: 18.

At least ten counts were recorded for this clonotype. The genes are TRBV24-1 and TRBJ2-1; 7 bases are shared with TRBD2. This CDR3 comprises 15 residues. J gave up 10 bases and V 2 bases, and 10 bases lay outside the gene matches. Germline lookup yields CDR1 KGHDR and CDR2 SFDVKD. The CDR3 DNA is TGTGCCACCAGTGATTGGAGGGACTACTTCAAGGAGCAGTTCTTC. As protein: CATSDWRDYFKEQFF.

There are a few counts of this clonotype. The chain is built from TRBV28 and TRBJ2-7; 9 bases map to TRBD1. Germline lookup yields CDR1 MDHEN and CDR2 SYDVKM. V trimming: 6 bases; J trimming: 7 bases; junction bases outside the gene matches: 10. The CDR3 runs to 14 residues. The DNA for the CDR3 is TGTGCCAGCAGGTCAACAGGGGGCTTTAGGGAGCAGTACTTC. The encoded protein is CASRSTGGFREQYF.

This clonotype was counted at least ten times. The genes are TRBV4-3 and TRBJ1-4; tentative D call: TRBD1 (6 bases). V lost 1 base and J lost 8, with 14 bases in between. CDR3 length equals 15 residues. Germline CDR1 is LGHNA and CDR2 is YSLEER. The CDR3 sequence: CASSQANREEEKLFF. CDR3 coding DNA: TGCGCCAGCAGCCAAGCTAACAGGGAAGAGGAAAAACTGTTTTTT.

V usage is TRBV28 and J usage is TRBJ1-5; D call uncertain. Trimming left V 1 base short and J 7 bases short, with 17 bases between. There are 16 residues in the CDR3. Germline V gene lookup returns CDR1 MDHEN and CDR2 SYDVKM. The CDR3 DNA follows: TGTGCCAGCAGTTTATCTTATGTTCGCTCAACCCAGCCCCAGCATTTT. It translates to CASSLSYVRSTQPQHF.

This clonotype was picked up a small number of times. This chain joins TRBV19 and TRBJ2-2; 7 bases are a match to TRBD1. The CDR3 contains 15 residues. The germline V gene encodes CDR1 LNHDA and CDR2 SQIVND (reference sequence). With 7 bases clipped from V and 2 bases from J, the junction kept 7 bases outside the gene matches. As DNA, the CDR3 is TGTGCCAGTAACCAGGGACAGCTTAACACCGGGGAGCTGTTTTTT. This gives the protein CASNQGQLNTGELFF.

The rearrangement links TRBV6-1 to TRBJ2-3; 7 bases fit TRBD2. Germline values: CDR1 MNHNS, CDR2 SASEGT. The ends lost 10 bases at V and 1 base at J; junction bases unmatched: 20. The CDR3 has 18 amino acids. CDR3 sequence: CATYWGRELYGGTDTQYF. CDR3 DNA sequence: TGTGCCACCTACTGGGGGAGGGAATTGTACGGTGGCACAGATACGCAGTATTTT.

This clonotype appeared a single time. This chain connects TRBV20-1 to TRBJ1-2; no firm D call. This CDR3 is built from 11 residues. V was shortened by 3 bases and J by 8 bases, with 10 bases between the two germline ends. The V gene's germline CDR1 is DFQATT and CDR2 SNEGSKA (reference sequence). The CDR3 loop reads CSASREPGYTF. CDR3 nucleotides: TGCAGTGCTAGTAGGGAACCCGGCTACACCTTC.

There are many counts of this clonotype. The chain links TRBV28 to TRBJ2-5; 13 nucleotides agree with TRBD2. This CDR3 is built from 13 residues. Germline values: CDR1 MDHEN, CDR2 SYDVKM. Trimming at V came to 10 bases and at J to 4 bases, leaving 3 bases not matched to a gene. Here the CDR3 DNA reads TGTGCCACAGGACTAGCGGGAGCAGAGACCCAGTACTTC. Encoded protein: CATGLAGAETQYF. The full variable domain, in which reference TRBV28 and TRBJ2-5 provide the parts outside the CDR3, is DVKVTQSSRYLVKRTGEKVFLECVQDMDHENMFWYRQDPGLGLRLIYFSYDVKMKEKGDIPEGYSVSREKKERFSLILESASTNQTSMYLCATGLAGAETQYFGPGTRLLVL.

This clonotype was seen a few times. The chain links TRBV6-6 to TRBJ1-2; TRBD1 might be the D (6 bases). Trimming cost V 2 bases and J 5 bases, with 24 bases left between them. Germline CDR1 reads MNHNY; CDR2 reads SVGAGI (reference sequence). CDR3 length: 18 amino acids. As DNA, the CDR3 is TGTGCCAGCAGTTACGCCCCTCAATACAGGGAACAATCATATGGCTACACCTTC. It codes for CASSYAPQYREQSYGYTF.

Only a few counts were recorded for this clonotype. The rearrangement uses TRBV7-2 and TRBJ2-2; 7 bases match TRBD1. The CDR3 has 17 amino acids. Germline CDR1 is SGHTA and CDR2 is FQGNSA. Trimming took 2 bases from V and 0 from J; bases not matched to a gene: 6. The CDR3 sequence is CASSLRLGTANTGELFF. DNA of the CDR3: TGTGCCAGCAGCTTACGCCTCGGGACAGCGAACACCGGGGAGCTGTTTTTT.

The rearrangement links TRBV12-3 or TRBV12-4 to TRBJ2-3; D might be TRBD2 (5 bases). The CDR3 loop spans 16 amino acids. V dropped 3 bases and J dropped 0 bases, with 13 bases sitting between them. The CDR3 nucleotides read TGTGCCAGCAGTTTGGCCGGGGAGCAGAGCACAGATACGCAGTATTTT. This translates into CASSLAGEQSTDTQYF.

This chain's CDR3 is CASRFLSPSGELFF. CDR3 bases: TGTGCCAGTAGGTTCCTCAGTCCGTCCGGGGAGCTGTTTTTT. J is TRBJ2-2 and V is TRBV19; no reliable D call. Looked up from germline, CDR1 is LNHDA and CDR2 is SQIVND (reference sequence). The CDR3 loop spans 14 amino acids. V gave up 6 bases and J gave up 6 bases, with 14 bases separating them. The full variable domain, with the rest looked up from reference TRBV19 and TRBJ2-2, is DGGITQSPKYLFRKEGQNVTLSCEQNLNHDAMYWYRQDPGQGLRLIYYSQIVNDFQKGDIAEGYSVSREKKESFPLTVTSAQKNPTAFYLCASRFLSPSGELFFGEGSRLTVL.

The chain joins TRBV29-1 to TRBJ1-4; D is ambiguous. The CDR3 consists of 13 residues. Germline-derived CDR1 and CDR2 are SQVTM and ANQGSEA. Trimming stripped 6 bases from V and 0 bases from J, with 8 bases between. The CDR3 bases are TGCAGCGTCCTCGTGGCAACTAATGAAAAACTGTTTTTT. Encoded protein: CSVLVATNEKLFF. The complete variable domain, with remaining parts taken from reference TRBV29-1 and TRBJ1-4, reads SAVISQKPSRDICQRGTSLTIQCQVDSQVTMMFWYRQQPGQSLTLIATANQGSEATYESGFVIDKFPISRPNLTFSTLTVSNMSPEDSSIYLCSVLVATNEKLFFGSGTQLSVL.

This clonotype showed up just a few times. The chain couples TRBV6-1 to TRBJ2-1; D is unclear. Germline lookup yields CDR1 MNHNS and CDR2 SASEGT. The ends were cut back, 6 bases at V and 0 bases at J, with 6 bases in the middle. This CDR3 is 13 amino acids long. The CDR3 reads CASRSYSYNEQFF. The CDR3, as DNA: TGTGCCAGCAGGAGTTACTCCTACAATGAGCAGTTCTTC.

The chain employs TRBV7-9 and TRBJ2-2, with TRBD1 matching 9 bases. Germline V lookup: CDR1 SEHNR, CDR2 FQNEAQ (reference sequence). The V and J ends lost 3 bases and 6 bases, in that order; junction bases with no gene match: 20. The CDR3 sequence is 20 residues long. CDR3 residues: CASSFDGTGLIEGAPGELFF. The CDR3 nucleotides are TGTGCCAGCAGCTTCGACGGGACAGGGTTGATCGAAGGGGCCCCCGGGGAGCTGTTTTTT.

This clonotype was counted only a few times. The gene calls are TRBV12-3 or TRBV12-4 and TRBJ2-2, with 10 nucleotides matching TRBD2. J gave up 6 bases and V 6 bases, and 7 bases lay outside the gene matches. This CDR3 is 15 amino acids long. The CDR3 coding sequence is TGTGCCAGCAGAACCGGGACTAGCGCTCCCGGGGAGCTGTTTTTT. Encoded protein: CASRTGTSAPGELFF.

This clonotype was counted a few times. This chain joins TRBV5-5 and TRBJ2-2, with 8 bases matching TRBD1. The CDR3 spans 16 residues. The V gene end was trimmed by 1 base and the J gene end by 8 bases; junction bases not matched to a gene: 10. Germline V gene sequence: CDR1 SGHKS, CDR2 YYEKEE (reference sequence). CDR3 residues: CASSLNRGNPTGELFF. In DNA form, the CDR3 reads TGTGCCAGCAGCTTGAACAGGGGGAACCCCACGGGGGAGCTGTTTTTT.

Points on this clonotype: The germline gene is not matched at one end of the junction; a read error may be the cause. V is TRBV24-1 and J is TRBJ2-3; TRBD1 agrees at 8 bases. The germline V gene has CDR1 KGHDR and CDR2 SFDVKD. This CDR3 has 17 amino acids. CDR3 nucleotide sequence: TGTGCCACCAGTGATTTTGGCAGGGGGCCCGAGGCAGATACGCAGTATTTC. Residues: CATSDFGRGPEADTQYF.

This clonotype showed up many times. CDR3 sequence reads: CASSFFGRVIRTDTQYF. For the CDR3, the DNA is TGTGCCAGCAGTTTCTTCGGGAGGGTGATTCGTACAGATACGCAGTATTTT. The chain has TRBV12-3 or TRBV12-4 and TRBJ2-3, with 8 bases identical to TRBD2. The junction had 11 bases not matched to a gene; V was cut back by 3 bases and J by 3 bases. The CDR3 has 17 amino acids.

This clonotype occurred many times. J is TRBJ2-5 and V is TRBV24-1, with 9 bases identical to TRBD1. From germline, CDR1 is KGHDR and CDR2 SFDVKD. J gave up 3 bases and V 4 bases, and 8 bases lay outside the gene matches. CDR3 length equals 16 residues. The CDR3 DNA follows: TGTGCCACCAGTGACCGAACGGGACAGGGAAAAGAGACCCAGTACTTC. Translated: CATSDRTGQGKETQYF.

This clonotype was seen repeatedly, ten times or more. The chain has TRBV12-5 and TRBJ1-1, with D possibly being TRBD1 (5 bases). V was pared by 1 base and J by 2 bases, with 14 bases between. Germline V gene lookup returns CDR1 LGHNT and CDR2 FRNRAP. The CDR3 has 16 residues. Here the CDR3 reads CASGLGRQIDNTEAFF. CDR3 DNA: TGTGCTAGTGGTTTGGGAAGACAGATCGACAACACTGAAGCTTTCTTT.

This clonotype was recorded at least ten times. The chain combines TRBV5-1 with TRBJ2-5, with 10 bases that match TRBD1. J gave up 7 bases and V 4 bases, and 10 bases lay outside the gene matches. Germline lookup yields CDR1 SGHRS and CDR2 YFSETQ. This CDR3 is 15 amino acids long. CDR3 sequence (DNA): TGCGCCAGCAGCGCGGGACAGGGGTCATGGGGGACCCAGTACTTC. As protein: CASSAGQGSWGTQYF.

This clonotype was detected many times. This chain connects TRBV6-2 or TRBV6-3 to TRBJ1-5; 9 nucleotides line up with TRBD1. The germline CDR1 and CDR2 sequences are MNHEY and SVGEGT. The CDR3 loop spans 16 amino acids. V shed 6 bases and J 4 bases; nucleotides not matched to a gene: 10. CDR3 loop: CASSPGDRVGNQPQHF. CDR3 nucleotide sequence: TGTGCCAGCAGCCCTGGGGACAGGGTGGGTAATCAGCCCCAGCATTTT.

Only a few counts were recorded for this clonotype. The genes are TRBV5-8 and TRBJ2-5, with TRBD2 identical over 9 bases. The CDR3 spans 18 residues. Germline V gives CDR1 SGHTS, CDR2 YDEGEE. After removal of 3 bases from V and 4 bases from J, the junction contained 16 bases not matched to a gene. The CDR3 protein is CASSWGPGLASLGETQYF. The DNA for the CDR3 is TGTGCCAGCAGCTGGGGACCGGGACTAGCTTCGTTGGGAGAGACCCAGTACTTC. Complete variable domain (other parts from reference TRBV5-8 and TRBJ2-5): EAGVTQSPTHLIKTRGQQATLRCSPISGHTSVYWYQQALGLGLQFLLWYDEGEERNRGNFPPRFSGRQFPNYSSELNVNALELEDSALYLCASSWGPGLASLGETQYFGPGTRLLVL.

Many counts were recorded for this clonotype. J is TRBJ2-7 and V is TRBV28, with D possibly TRBD1 on 5 matching bases. This CDR3 is built from 14 residues. Germline V lookup: CDR1 MDHEN, CDR2 SYDVKM. V was pared by 0 bases and J by 5 bases, with 11 bases between. CDR3 sequence: CASSLWAGIHEQYF. DNA of the CDR3: TGTGCCAGCAGTTTATGGGCAGGGATCCACGAGCAGTACTTC.

This clonotype has ten or more counts. The chain has TRBV20-1 and TRBJ2-5; TRBD2 agrees at 11 bases. The V gene end was trimmed by 3 bases and the J gene end by 2 bases; junction bases not matched to a gene: 11. The CDR3 is made up of 17 amino acids. Germline V CDR1 and CDR2: DFQATT, SNEGSKA (reference sequence). In DNA form, the CDR3 reads TGCAGTGCTAGTGACCGGACTAGCGGGCTCTCTCAAGAGACCCAGTACTTC. Protein: CSASDRTSGLSQETQYF.

This clonotype was seen many times. The chain joins TRBV7-2 to TRBJ2-7, with D possibly TRBD2 on 5 matching bases. Trimming cost V 2 bases and J 4 bases, with 9 bases left between them. Germline CDR1 is SGHTA and CDR2 is FQGNSA. The CDR3 sequence is 13 residues long. The CDR3 DNA reads as TGTGCCAGCAGCTTACGAACTAGGTACGAGCAGTACTTC. It translates to CASSLRTRYEQYF.

The CDR3 DNA reads as TGTGCCAGCACCTTTTGGAGCGGGGCTGAAGCTTTCTTT. Protein sequence: CASTFWSGAEAFF. The chain carries TRBV5-5 and TRBJ1-1; D unresolved. The CDR3 runs 13 residues. V was trimmed by 6 bases and J by 6 bases, leaving 15 bases between them. The germline gives CDR1 SGHKS, CDR2 YYEKEE (reference sequence).

This clonotype was found many times. The chain combines TRBV20-1 with TRBJ1-6; 7 nucleotides line up with TRBD1. The CDR3 length is 13 residues. The V segment lost 5 bases and the J segment 7 bases; nucleotides outside the gene matches: 5. The germline V gene encodes CDR1 DFQATT and CDR2 SNEGSKA (reference sequence). DNA of the CDR3: TGCAGTGCTCACCGGGACAGAAATTCACCCCTCCACTTT. It specifies CSAHRDRNSPLHF.